The 4 T cell receptor beta chains reported below all come from one sample, sequenced in a study of T cell changes during pregnancy in multiple sclerosis. Here immunoSEQ multiplex PCR was the method, and the copy in TCRdb shows in-frame clones only, minus some. The sample lists tens of thousands of clones, around 90% occurring once. The sequencing used CD8+ T cells from peripheral blood mononuclear cells, collected after pregnancy. The receptors here all came from a female donor in good health, enrolled as a control in a pregnancy study.

The table lists this clone with a few counts. The rearrangement joins TRBV2 to TRBJ1-2; D is ambiguous. The CDR3 loop spans 10 amino acids. Germline V gene lookup returns CDR1 SNHLY and CDR2 FYNNEI. V was trimmed by 6 bases and J by 6 bases, leaving 5 bases between them. CDR3 DNA: TGTGCCAGCAGATTTAATGGCTACACCTTC. Amino acid sequence: CASRFNGYTF.

V and J are TRBV7-9 and TRBJ2-3; 7 positions agree with TRBD2. The length of the CDR3 is 18 residues. Germline V CDR1 and CDR2: SEHNR, FQNEAQ (reference sequence). V dropped 7 bases and J dropped 0; count of bases not matched to a gene: 16. CDR3 sequence: CASTRFGAGEYSTDTQYF. CDR3 coding DNA: TGTGCCAGCACCCGATTCGGTGCGGGGGAATATAGCACAGATACGCAGTATTTT.

In this sample, this clone turned up once. The chain is built from TRBV2 and TRBJ1-2; no definite D call. Germline-derived CDR1 and CDR2 are SNHLY and FYNNEI. The CDR3 consists of 15 residues. Trimming stripped 6 bases from V and 1 base from J, with 15 bases between. This CDR3 reads CASRAVRSFNYGYTF. CDR3 DNA sequence: TGTGCCAGCAGGGCTGTTAGGAGTTTTAACTATGGCTACACCTTC.

The J gene is TRBJ1-1, the V gene TRBV11-3; no clear D. Germline V gene sequence: CDR1 SGHNT, CDR2 YENEEA. The germline V and J ends were trimmed by 3 bases and 1 base, with 6 bases remaining between them. The CDR3 runs to 13 residues. The CDR3 DNA reads TGTGCCAGCAGCTTCAGAGGGAACACTGAAGCTTTCTTT. Translated: CASSFRGNTEAFF.